The entry that follows covers one T cell receptor (beta chain) sequence. The antigen remains unidentified. The sample comes from a study of early T cells in non-severe SARS-CoV-2 infection. Study overall: From unsorted whole blood, bulk RNA was sequenced, and the chains remained unpaired.

Germline assignment: CDR1 MNHEY and CDR2 SVGAGI. The CDR3 is 13 residues long. Trimming removed 6 bases from V and 1 base from J, with 8 bases in between. Study-wide results and caveats: Comparison of clonotypes with VDJdb favored anti-spike CD8 responses while missing private and CD4 specificities.

Individual cDNA molecules were tagged with unique molecular identifiers. TCRdb re-analysed the 5' RACE reads in MiXCR, keeping a single row per CDR3 protein. The data contain approximately 30,000 distinct CDR3 sequences, approximately 5% of them seen just once; the ten biggest clones take up over 6.5%. The chain carries TRBV6-5 and TRBJ2-3; unclear D gene. The sample was whole blood. The receptor comes from an adult who was a healthcare worker with PCR-confirmed SARS-CoV-2 infection or an uninfected control (not recorded which). Written as DNA, the CDR3 is TGTGCCAGCAGCCCCTACGGCACAGATACGCAGTATTTT. The encoded protein is CASSPYGTDTQYF.